Presented here are 22 T cell receptor beta chains from one specimen sequenced in a study of vaccination effects on CD4 cells after COVID-19. Sequencing was performed with immunoSEQ multiplex PCR; in TCRdb, only in-frame clones are kept and a portion is missing. The table has about 66,000 clones, more than 60% seen once. For these receptors, no antigen is known. At the end of around eleven days of culture, CD4+ T cells were isolated. Here the sequenced sample was CD4+ T cells from PBMCs cultured without peptide, taken before COVID-19 vaccination. Receptors originate from a human donor who had a prior SARS-CoV-2 infection.

This clone appeared a single time. J is TRBJ2-1 and V is TRBV9, with TRBD2 matching over 8 bases. The J segment lost 6 bases and the V segment lost 3 bases, leaving 14 bases of the junction unmatched. The V gene's germline CDR1 is SGDLS and CDR2 YYNGEE. The CDR3 sequence is 17 residues long. The CDR3 spells CASSAGLQKREINEQFF. The CDR3 coding sequence is TGTGCCAGCAGCGCGGGACTCCAGAAGCGGGAGATCAATGAGCAGTTCTTC.

The chain employs TRBV5-1 and TRBJ2-3, with 9 nucleotides matching TRBD1. The germline V gene encodes CDR1 SGHRS and CDR2 YFSETQ. The V segment lost 0 bases and the J segment 5 bases; nucleotides outside the gene matches: 4. The CDR3 totals 15 residues. The CDR3 sequence: CASSLGTGGLDTQYF. The DNA of the CDR3 is TGCGCCAGCAGCTTGGGAACAGGGGGCCTAGATACGCAGTATTTT.

The V gene is TRBV7-2, the J gene TRBJ2-5; D may be TRBD1 (6 bases). Trimming took off 1 base at V and 6 bases at J, with 18 bases between the two ends. The germline gives CDR1 SGHTA, CDR2 FQGNSA. The length of the CDR3 is 16 residues. CDR3 sequence (DNA): TGTGCCAGCAGCTTAGAGTTGGGCAGGGGAAGGAAGACCCAGTACTTC. Translated: CASSLELGRGRKTQYF.

The rearrangement uses TRBV7-2 and TRBJ2-5; the match to TRBD2 covers 10 bases. CDR1 and CDR2 (germline): SGHTA, FQGNSA. V shed 5 bases, J shed 9 bases, and the junction held 15 bases outside the gene matches. The CDR3 has 16 residues. The CDR3 DNA sequence: TGTGCCAGCAGCGCAACTCAGCGGGGGGGGTCAGGTCCCCAGTACTTC. Encoded protein: CASSATQRGGSGPQYF.

This clone came up a few times. This chain connects TRBV5-1 to TRBJ1-1; 7 bases agree with TRBD1. The V segment lost 4 bases and the J segment 9 bases; nucleotides outside the gene matches: 9. Germline V CDR1 and CDR2: SGHRS, YFSETQ. The CDR3 sequence is 13 residues long. The CDR3 DNA reads as TGCGCCAGCAGCCCACAGGGGACGATCCAAGCTTTCTTT. Amino acids: CASSPQGTIQAFF.

The chain recombines TRBV5-1 with TRBJ2-5; 8 positions match TRBD1. CDR1 is SGHRS and CDR2 is YFSETQ in the germline V gene. After removal of 2 bases from V and 5 bases from J, the junction contained 11 bases not matched to a gene. This CDR3 comprises 16 residues. CDR3 region: CASSLFPSGGAETQYF. Here the CDR3 DNA reads TGCGCCAGCAGCTTATTCCCGTCAGGGGGCGCGGAGACCCAGTACTTC.

In its sample, this clone was seen once. The genes are TRBV11-2 and TRBJ2-1; 10 nucleotides agree with TRBD2. V was clipped by 5 bases and J by 4 bases; unmatched bases: 5. Germline V gene lookup returns CDR1 SGHAT and CDR2 FQNNGV. This CDR3 spans 15 amino acids. This chain's CDR3 is CASSGLAADYNEQFF. CDR3 nucleotides: TGTGCCAGCAGCGGACTAGCGGCCGATTACAATGAGCAGTTCTTC.

The gene calls are TRBV7-8 and TRBJ1-1; D is unclear. Germline V gene sequence: CDR1 SGHVS, CDR2 FQNEAQ. CDR3 size: 17 residues. Trimming left V 4 bases short and J 1 base short, with 19 bases between. The CDR3 sequence: CASSSTGPRRTNTEAFF. The CDR3 bases are TGTGCCAGCAGCTCAACCGGGCCCAGGAGGACGAACACTGAAGCTTTCTTT.

The chain combines TRBV12-5 with TRBJ1-1, with a tentative D call TRBD1 (6 bases). The V gene's germline CDR1 is LGHNT and CDR2 FRNRAP. The V gene lost 2 bases and the J gene lost 6 bases, with 10 bases spanning the gap. CDR3 length equals 13 residues. CDR3 sequence (DNA): TGTGCTAGTGGTTTGATTCGGACAGCTGAAGCTTTCTTT. This encodes CASGLIRTAEAFF.

This clone occurred a few times. V usage is TRBV5-1 and J usage is TRBJ2-7, with D hard to call. Trimming shortened V by 1 base and J by 0 bases, and 14 bases separated the two germline ends. The CDR3 contains 16 residues. The germline V gene has CDR1 SGHRS and CDR2 YFSETQ. The CDR3 sequence: CASSLSPEGISYEQYF. The CDR3 nucleotides read TGCGCCAGCAGCTTGTCACCTGAAGGGATCTCCTACGAGCAGTACTTC.

The chain employs TRBV5-6 and TRBJ2-3; 12 nucleotides match TRBD2. J was trimmed by 6 bases and V by 0 bases; bases with no gene match: 5. CDR3 length: 16 amino acids. Germline V lookup: CDR1 SGHDT, CDR2 YYEEEE. The CDR3 loop reads CASSLGLAGAGDTQYF. CDR3 coding DNA: TGTGCCAGCAGCTTGGGACTAGCGGGAGCAGGGGATACGCAGTATTTT.

The genes are TRBV7-9 and TRBJ1-2; D is perhaps TRBD1 (5 bases). Deletions cut 5 bases from V and 5 bases from J, with 18 bases between. The CDR3 consists of 15 residues. The germline V gene encodes CDR1 SEHNR and CDR2 FQNEAQ (reference sequence). CDR3: CASSLLASGQYGYTF. CDR3 nucleotide sequence: TGTGCCAGCAGCCTACTAGCTTCAGGGCAGTATGGCTACACCTTC.

This chain joins TRBV12-3 or TRBV12-4 and TRBJ2-7; D uncertain. This CDR3 has 11 amino acids. V lost 6 bases to trimming and J lost 7 bases, with 10 bases between them. The DNA for the CDR3 is TGTGCCAGCAGCGCGTTCGGAGAGCAGTACTTC. This sequence encodes CASSAFGEQYF.

This rearrangement joins TRBV18 to TRBJ1-3; 8 bases match TRBD1. The ends lost 5 bases at V and 0 bases at J; junction bases unmatched: 6. Germline CDR1 is KGHSH and CDR2 is LQKENI. CDR3 size: 16 residues. This CDR3 is CASSEGQAYSGNTIYF. CDR3 DNA sequence: TGTGCCAGCTCAGAGGGACAGGCATACTCTGGAAACACCATATATTTT.

This clone was seen once. V is TRBV5-4 and J is TRBJ2-1, with D tentatively TRBD2 (6 bases). Germline values: CDR1 SGHNT, CDR2 YYREEE (reference sequence). This CDR3 is built from 15 residues. V dropped 6 bases and J dropped 5 bases, with 18 bases sitting between them. CDR3 protein: CASTSDRDFHNEQFF. CDR3 in DNA: TGTGCCAGCACCAGCGACCGGGACTTCCACAATGAGCAGTTCTTC.

This clone was seen more than once but under ten times. The rearrangement uses TRBV7-9 and TRBJ2-7; the D is unclear. The V end was cut by 3 bases, the J end by 5 bases, with 11 bases between. CDR1 SEHNR and CDR2 FQNEAQ come from the germline V gene (reference sequence). CDR3 length: 13 amino acids. Here the CDR3 reads CASSLQILDEQYF. In DNA form, the CDR3 reads TGTGCCAGCAGCTTGCAGATACTGGACGAGCAGTACTTC.

The CDR3 DNA sequence: TGTGCCAGCAGCCCCATGTCGGGGGGCCGGGGGAACACCGGGGAGCTGTTTTTT. Encoded protein: CASSPMSGGRGNTGELFF. This chain uses TRBV9 with TRBJ2-2, with D possibly being TRBD2 (7 bases). The CDR3 is 18 residues long. Germline CDR1 and CDR2: SGDLS and YYNGEE. V shed 4 bases and J shed 1 base, with 20 bases lying between them. Filled out from reference TRBV9 and TRBJ2-2, the complete variable domain reads DSGVTQTPKHLITATGQRVTLRCSPRSGDLSVYWYQQSLDQGLQFLIQYYNGEERAKGNILERFSAQQFPDLHSELNLSSLELGDSALYFCASSPMSGGRGNTGELFFGEGSRLTVL.

There are a few counts of this clone. V gene TRBV5-1 combines with J gene TRBJ1-5; D unclear. Between the trimmed V and J ends, which lost 0 bases and 1 base, there was a span of 2 bases. This CDR3 contains 13 residues. Per germline, CDR1 SGHRS and CDR2 YFSETQ. The CDR3 is CASSLGSNQPQHF. CDR3 sequence (DNA): TGCGCCAGCAGCTTGGGCAGCAATCAGCCCCAGCATTTT.

The V call is TRBV5-1, the J call TRBJ2-5; D is unclear. V shed 4 bases and J shed 2 bases, with 12 bases lying between them. This CDR3 is 14 amino acids long. The germline V gene has CDR1 SGHRS and CDR2 YFSETQ. The CDR3 is CASSKQQQQETQYF. For the CDR3, the DNA is TGCGCCAGCAGCAAGCAACAACAGCAAGAGACCCAGTACTTC.

V usage is TRBV5-4 and J usage is TRBJ2-7, with TRBD2 as a possible D gene (5 bases). Trimming shortened V by 0 bases and J by 5 bases, and 12 bases separated the two germline ends. The CDR3 length is 14 residues. CDR1 SGHNT and CDR2 YYREEE come from the germline V gene (reference sequence). The CDR3 here is CASSLAGSQNEQYF. CDR3 nucleotide sequence: TGTGCCAGCAGCTTGGCTGGGAGCCAGAACGAGCAGTACTTC.

The rearrangement uses TRBV6-5 and TRBJ2-5, with D perhaps TRBD1 (5 bases). V was trimmed by 6 bases and J by 5 bases, leaving 13 bases between them. CDR1 is MNHEY, CDR2 SVGAGI, per germline. This CDR3 comprises 13 residues. DNA for the CDR3: TGTGCCAGCAGGCGCAGGGTAGGCGAGACCCAGTACTTC. It is translated as CASRRRVGETQYF.

The V and J genes are TRBV15 and TRBJ1-5; D remains ambiguous. Germline CDR1 and CDR2: LNHNV and YYDKDF (reference sequence). V lost 1 base and J lost 6, with 10 bases in between. This CDR3 has 14 residues. The CDR3 DNA is TGTGCCACCAGCAGAGTCCGGGGTGGTCAGCCCCAGCATTTT. Its translation: CATSRVRGGQPQHF.